These 20 T cell receptor beta chains originate from one sample sequenced in a study of PD-L1 blockade in urothelial cancer. Profiled with immunoSEQ multiplex PCR; TCRdb holds only in-frame clones, not every one. The sample holds tens of thousands of clones; almost 90% are singletons and the top ten take about 11%. As to time point: peripheral blood 6 weeks after treatment start. Sequenced here: PBMCs, sampled around atezolizumab (anti-PD-L1) treatment. All receptors come from a man aged 55-75 years with urothelial cancer.

The gene calls are TRBV7-2 and TRBJ1-1; TRBD1 might be the D (5 bases). CDR1 SGHTA and CDR2 FQGNSA come from the germline V gene. Trimming pared 7 bases from V and 0 bases from J, leaving 9 bases between. The CDR3 loop spans 13 amino acids. DNA of the CDR3: TGTGCCAGCACGCGACAGTTGAACACTGAAGCTTTCTTT. This gives the protein CASTRQLNTEAFF.

A few counts support this clone. This sequence joins TRBV7-8 and TRBJ2-7, with 8 bases fitting TRBD2. The CDR3 covers 15 residues. Germline lookup yields CDR1 SGHVS and CDR2 FQNEAQ. Trimming took 5 bases from V and 3 from J; bases not matched to a gene: 9. DNA for the CDR3: TGTGCCAGCAGCCCCTTTAGCGGGATCAGCTACGAGCAGTACTTC. Encoded protein: CASSPFSGISYEQYF.

J is TRBJ2-5 and V is TRBV19; TRBD2 aligns across 15 bases. CDR1 and CDR2 from the germline V gene are LNHDA and SQIVND (reference sequence). The CDR3 contains 18 residues. V was pared by 5 bases and J by 0 bases, with 7 bases of the junction left unmatched. CDR3 sequence: CASSARGTSGRNQETQYF. CDR3 nucleotide sequence: TGTGCCAGTAGTGCTCGAGGGACTAGCGGGAGGAACCAAGAGACCCAGTACTTC.

The chain carries TRBV6-5 and TRBJ2-3; 8 nucleotides line up with TRBD1. The ends lost 6 bases at V and 2 bases at J; junction bases unmatched: 7. The CDR3 consists of 15 residues. From germline, CDR1 is MNHEY and CDR2 SVGAGI. CDR3 DNA: TGTGCCAGCAGGTACAGGGGGAGAATCACAGATACGCAGTATTTT. Its translation is CASRYRGRITDTQYF.

The V gene is TRBV28, the J gene TRBJ2-1; D possibly corresponds to TRBD1 (7 bases). Between the trimmed V and J ends, which lost 4 bases and 0 bases, there was a span of 22 bases. CDR1 is MDHEN, CDR2 SYDVKM, per germline. CDR3 length: 19 amino acids. For the CDR3, the DNA is TGTGCCAGCAGTTCCGCGGGGAACAGGGGCCCAAGCTCCTACAATGAGCAGTTCTTC. Protein product: CASSSAGNRGPSSYNEQFF.

The genes are TRBV19 and TRBJ1-2; TRBD1 is a possible D gene (6 bases). Germline lookup yields CDR1 LNHDA and CDR2 SQIVND (reference sequence). The V gene lost 3 bases and the J gene lost 6 bases, with 17 bases spanning the gap. There are 15 residues in the CDR3. CDR3 sequence: CASSIGARGRDGYTF. In DNA form, the CDR3 reads TGTGCCAGTAGTATTGGTGCCAGGGGAAGAGATGGCTACACCTTC.

The V call is TRBV11-3, the J call TRBJ2-7, with 10 bases matching TRBD1. This CDR3 spans 15 amino acids. V dropped 5 bases and J dropped 3; count of bases not matched to a gene: 7. Germline values: CDR1 SGHNT, CDR2 YENEEA. Written as DNA, the CDR3 is TGTGCCAGCAGCAACCGGGACAGGGGAGTCTACGAGCAGTACTTC. It yields the protein CASSNRDRGVYEQYF.

This chain connects TRBV19 to TRBJ2-7; 16 nucleotides match TRBD2. The length of the CDR3 is 17 residues. CDR1 is LNHDA, CDR2 SQIVND, per germline (reference sequence). The trim removed 5 bases at V and 5 bases at J, leaving 9 bases unmatched. CDR3 residues: CASSGTSGRAVFNEQYF. The CDR3 bases are TGTGCCAGTAGTGGGACTAGCGGGAGGGCCGTTTTCAACGAGCAGTACTTC.

To note about this clone: Other nucleotide sequences in the sample specify the same CDR3. This sequence joins TRBV18 and TRBJ2-1, with 12 bases matching TRBD2. The germline CDR1 and CDR2 sequences are KGHSH and LQKENI. This CDR3 spans 15 amino acids. J was trimmed by 4 bases and V by 3 bases; bases with no gene match: 1. The CDR3 spells CASSPGTSGYNEQFF. The CDR3 nucleotides read TGTGCCAGCTCACCCGGGACTAGCGGGTACAATGAGCAGTTCTTC.

V usage is TRBV5-4 and J usage is TRBJ2-1, with 14 positions matching TRBD2. Germline loops: CDR1 SGHNT, CDR2 YYREEE (reference sequence). J lost 4 bases, V lost 1 base, and 4 bases had no gene match. The CDR3 consists of 17 residues. For the CDR3, the DNA is TGTGCCAGCAGCTTGAAAGGGACTAGCGGGAGATACAATGAGCAGTTCTTC. Its protein product is CASSLKGTSGRYNEQFF.

In nucleotides, the CDR3 is TGTGCCAGCAGTTACGACTATAAGGCAGATACGCAGTATTTT. This codes for CASSYDYKADTQYF. The chain uses TRBV6-6 and TRBJ2-3; D perhaps matches TRBD2 (5 bases). Trimming shortened V by 2 bases and J by 4 bases, and 10 bases separated the two germline ends. CDR3 length: 14 residues. Germline V lookup: CDR1 MNHNY, CDR2 SVGAGI (reference sequence).

In its sample, this clone was seen once. The chain is built from TRBV5-1 and TRBJ2-6; unclear D gene. The V gene's germline CDR1 is SGHRS and CDR2 YFSETQ. Trimming pared 4 bases from V and 2 bases from J, leaving 10 bases between. CDR3 size: 15 residues. The CDR3 sequence is CASSGQVAGANVLTF. The CDR3 region has the DNA TGCGCCAGCAGCGGTCAGGTTGCTGGGGCCAACGTCCTGACTTTC.

This clone showed up just a few times. V gene TRBV6-6 combines with J gene TRBJ1-5; D is perhaps TRBD1 (5 bases). The CDR3 sequence is 16 residues long. Germline-derived CDR1 and CDR2 are MNHNY and SVGAGI (reference sequence). Trimming pared 1 base from V and 2 bases from J, leaving 12 bases between. The CDR3 DNA follows: TGTGCCAGCAGTTACTGGGGCAGGGAAGGCAATCAGCCCCAGCATTTT. This codes for CASSYWGREGNQPQHF.

The DNA of the CDR3 is TGTGCCAGTAGACAGACAGGTAACACTGAAGCTTTCTTT. Translating it yields CASRQTGNTEAFF. J is TRBJ1-1 and V is TRBV19; a possible D gene is TRBD1 (6 bases). Trimming took off 6 bases at V and 2 bases at J, with 10 bases between the two ends. There are 13 residues in the CDR3. CDR1 LNHDA and CDR2 SQIVND come from the germline V gene (reference sequence).

The J gene is TRBJ1-5, the V gene TRBV28; the match to TRBD1 covers 7 bases. Unmatched junction bases numbered 8, after V lost 5 bases and J lost 4 bases. The length of the CDR3 is 15 residues. Germline V gene sequence: CDR1 MDHEN, CDR2 SYDVKM. The DNA of the CDR3 is TGTGCCAGCAGTCCTCCGACAGGGAAGAATCAGCCCCAGCATTTT. Translation: CASSPPTGKNQPQHF.

The J gene is TRBJ1-5, the V gene TRBV10-3; the D gene is possibly TRBD1 (5 bases). Trimming stripped 0 bases from V and 3 bases from J, with 15 bases between. CDR3 size: 17 residues. The germline CDR1 and CDR2 sequences are ENHRY and SYGVKD. CDR3 sequence: CAISESGRGADNQPQHF. CDR3 nucleotide sequence: TGTGCCATCAGTGAGTCGGGGCGTGGGGCGGACAATCAGCCCCAGCATTTT.

The chain combines TRBV19 with TRBJ2-2; D possibly corresponds to TRBD1 (5 bases). V lost 9 bases, J lost 1 base, and 12 bases lay in between. CDR1 is LNHDA and CDR2 is SQIVND in the germline V gene (reference sequence). This CDR3 region has 14 residues. In DNA, the CDR3 is TGTGCCAGCGGGCTACAGGTGAACACCGGGGAGCTGTTTTTT. Protein product: CASGLQVNTGELFF.

This chain connects TRBV6-1 to TRBJ2-1; tentatively, D is TRBD2 (6 bases). The CDR3 has 16 residues. In germline, CDR1 is MNHNS, CDR2 SASEGT. V was trimmed by 4 bases and J by 2 bases, leaving 15 bases between them. CDR3 region: CASSGYGGWAYNEQFF. The CDR3 DNA sequence: TGTGCCAGCAGTGGGTATGGAGGGTGGGCCTACAATGAGCAGTTCTTC.

This chain uses TRBV29-1 with TRBJ1-5; TRBD1 matches 7 bases. Germline CDR1 SQVTM, CDR2 ANQGSEA. V was pared by 2 bases and J by 2 bases, with 6 bases of the junction left unmatched. The CDR3 loop spans 15 amino acids. Here the CDR3 reads CSVEPRDRGNQPQHF. CDR3 coding DNA: TGCAGCGTTGAACCCCGGGACAGAGGCAATCAGCCCCAGCATTTT.

The chain links TRBV9 to TRBJ2-1, with D unresolved. The CDR3 has 12 amino acids. CDR1 is SGDLS and CDR2 is YYNGEE in the germline V gene. Trimming took off 0 bases at V and 5 bases at J, with 3 bases between the two ends. This CDR3 is CASSVDNNEQFF. The CDR3 nucleotides are TGTGCCAGCAGCGTAGACAACAATGAGCAGTTCTTC.